The rows below give T cell receptor beta chains drawn from one sample of a study of CD8 T cells in Susac syndrome. TCRdb re-derived calls from the immunoSEQ multiplex PCR reads in MiXCR, one entry per CDR3 protein. The data contain 150,000 to 200,000 distinct CDR3 sequences, just under 95% of them singletons. Sequenced: CD8+ T cells from PBMCs. These receptors all come from a human donor with Susac syndrome. Both conserved end residues are part of each CDR3. A D gene is named only where the DNA matches it firmly. Size values are once, few and many counts, or a class for expanded clones, and some rows have none.

12	TRBV30	.	.	TRBJ1-1	TGTGCCTGGAGTGTACTACACGCTGAAGCTTTCTTT	CAWSVLHAEAFF
12	TRBV5-5	.	TRBD1	TRBJ1-2	TGTGCCAGCAGCCACGACAGGGATGGCTACACCTTC	CASSHDRDGYTF
14	TRBV9	.	.	TRBJ1-2	TGTGCCAGCAGCGTAGGGGCCGACAGTTATGGCTACACCTTC	CASSVGADSYGYTF
13	TRBV20-1	.	.	TRBJ1-1	TGCAGTGCTAGGGCCAGGGGAGGAACTGAAGCTTTCTTT	CSARARGGTEAFF
22	TRBV29-1	.	TRBD2	TRBJ2-3	TGCAGCGTTGGGGGGGGGTCTAGCGCGAGAGCCTACCCCGAGGGAGTCACAGATACGCAGTATTTT	CSVGGGSSARAYPEGVTDTQYF
17	TRBV6-5	.	TRBD2	TRBJ2-1	TGTGCCAGCAGTTACTCCGGGGGGTATGGGACCTACAATGAGCAGTTCTTC	CASSYSGGYGTYNEQFF
14	TRBV5-6	.	.	TRBJ2-7	TGTGCCAGCAGCCCGGACTATTCTTCTCGGGAGCAGTACTTC	CASSPDYSSREQYF
14	TRBV9	.	.	TRBJ2-2	TGTGCCAGCAGCGTAGCGTGGGGGACCGGGGAGCTGTTTTTT	CASSVAWGTGELFF
16	TRBV20-1	.	TRBD1	TRBJ2-5	TGCAGTGCTCAACCGGGACAGGGGCCCGAACAAGAGACCCAGTACTTC	CSAQPGQGPEQETQYF
13	TRBV7-9	once	.	TRBJ1-5	TGTGCCAGCAGCTTACAAGTCAATCAGCCCCAGCATTTT	CASSLQVNQPQHF
16	TRBV4-1	.	TRBD2	TRBJ2-3	TGCGCCAGCAGCCCTCAGCGGGGGGCCTTTGGAGATACGCAGTATTTT	CASSPQRGAFGDTQYF
16	TRBV7-9	.	.	TRBJ2-3	TGTGCCAGCAGCCCGGCCGAGGGGGGGCTTCAAGATACGCAGTATTTT	CASSPAEGGLQDTQYF
15	TRBV4-1	.	.	TRBJ1-1	TGCGCCAGCAGCCAACAGCCCGGGGTTGGCACTGAAGCTTTCTTT	CASSQQPGVGTEAFF
12	TRBV10-3	.	.	TRBJ2-5	TGTGCCATCTCCAGGGGGGAGGAGACCCAGTACTTC	CAISRGEETQYF
17	TRBV11-2	.	TRBD2	TRBJ2-5	TGTGCCAGCAGTCTCGTCGGGGGGGTGATAAGCCAAGAGACCCAGTACTTC	CASSLVGGVISQETQYF
18	TRBV21-1	.	.	TRBJ1-3	TGTGCCAGCAGCAAACCCCACAGGGGTGAACGGTCTGGAAACACCATATATTTT	CASSKPHRGERSGNTIYF
12	TRBV11-2	.	.	TRBJ1-5	TGTGCCAGCAGCGGAAGCAATCAGCCCCAGCATTTT	CASSGSNQPQHF
13	TRBV9	few	.	TRBJ2-7	TGTGCCAGCTCCCTAGCGCCGTCCTACGAGCAGTACTTC	CASSLAPSYEQYF
15	TRBV20-1	.	TRBD2	TRBJ2-2	TGCAGTGCTAGCTCCGGGACTACGAACACCGGGGAGCTGTTTTTT	CSASSGTTNTGELFF
14	TRBV12-3/TRBV12-4	.	.	TRBJ1-2	TGTGCCAGCAGTCCTGATGGGAGGGACTATGGCTACACCTTC	CASSPDGRDYGYTF
15	TRBV3-1	.	TRBD1	TRBJ1-6	TGTGCCAGCAGCCTCGCCGGGACAGCTGAATCACCCCTCCACTTT	CASSLAGTAESPLHF
13	TRBV5-1	once	.	TRBJ1-2	TGCGCCAGCAGCTTGGCCCATCCGGATGGCTACACCTTC	CASSLAHPDGYTF
15	TRBV9	once	.	TRBJ2-3	TGTGCCAGCAGCGTAGGTGAGGACAGTATAGATACGCAGTATTTT	CASSVGEDSIDTQYF
14	TRBV15	.	.	TRBJ1-2	TGTGCCACCAGCAGGTCCAGGGTCACGGTTGGCTACACCTTC	CATSRSRVTVGYTF
17	TRBV12-5	.	.	TRBJ2-3	TGTGCTAGTGGTCCACCCCGACGGCTACGGGGCACAGATACGCAGTATTTT	CASGPPRRLRGTDTQYF
13	TRBV14	.	.	TRBJ2-1	TGTGCCAGCAGCCAAGTGTGGGGTAATGAGCAGTTCTTC	CASSQVWGNEQFF
15	TRBV10-3	.	TRBD1	TRBJ2-1	TGTGCCATCAGCTCGGCGTGGACAGGGCAAAATGAGCAGTTCTTC	CAISSAWTGQNEQFF
15	TRBV7-9	.	TRBD2	TRBJ2-2	TGTGCCAGCAGCCCCACTAGCGGGGTCGCCGGGGAGCTGTTTTTT	CASSPTSGVAGELFF
15	TRBV7-8	.	.	TRBJ1-4	TGTGCCAGCAGCCTCGAGACAGACCCTTCTGAAAAACTGTTTTTT	CASSLETDPSEKLFF
17	TRBV27	.	.	TRBJ2-3	TGTGCCAGCAGTTTCCACCGGGTGGACGGAAACACAGATACGCAGTATTTT	CASSFHRVDGNTDTQYF
15	TRBV4-1	.	TRBD2	TRBJ2-3	TGCGCCAGCAGCCCCAGCGGGGGCTCCACAGATACGCAGTATTTT	CASSPSGGSTDTQYF
15	TRBV9	.	TRBD2	TRBJ2-1	TGTACCAGCAGCGTAGGAAGCGGGGACTACAATGAGCAGTTCTTC	CTSSVGSGDYNEQFF
15	TRBV20-1	.	TRBD2	TRBJ2-1	TGCAGTGCTAGAGTAGCGGGAGGGGGTTACAATGAGCAGTTCTTC	CSARVAGGGYNEQFF
13	TRBV4-1	.	.	TRBJ2-1	TGCGCCAGCAGCCCAGGGGGGGGCGATGAGCAGTTCTTC	CASSPGGGDEQFF
13	TRBV11-1	.	.	TRBJ2-3	TGTGCCAGCAGCCCTCGCTACACAGATACGCAGTATTTT	CASSPRYTDTQYF
16	TRBV2	.	.	TRBJ1-1	TGTGCCAGCAGTGAACGAGGCGAGGGTATGGGGGCTGAAGCTTTCTTT	CASSERGEGMGAEAFF
19	TRBV20-1	.	TRBD2	TRBJ2-3	TGCAGTGCTAACAGTCGGGGACTAGCGGGCTCCTTCAGGACAGATACGCAGTATTTT	CSANSRGLAGSFRTDTQYF
12	TRBV7-3	once	.	TRBJ2-7	TGTGCCAGCAGCTTATCAGGAGGGGGGGACGACTTC	CASSLSGGGDDF
14	TRBV20-1	once	TRBD2	TRBJ2-3	TGCTCCTCTAGCGGGAGCTCTAGCACAGATACGCAGTATTTT	CSSSGSSSTDTQYF
15	TRBV12-3/TRBV12-4	.	.	TRBJ2-2	TGTGCCAGCAGTTTCGGGGGACGCTACACCGGGGAGCTGTTTTTT	CASSFGGRYTGELFF
16	TRBV2	.	TRBD2	TRBJ2-3	TGTGCCAGCAGTGTTCTAGCGGGTACTAGCACAGATACGCAGTATTTT	CASSVLAGTSTDTQYF
15	TRBV27	.	.	TRBJ2-1	TGTGCCAGCAGTCTCGTGAGGTCCCAAAACAATGAGCAGTTCTTC	CASSLVRSQNNEQFF
18	TRBV27	.	TRBD2	TRBJ2-1	TGTGCCAGCAGCCCCGGGACTAGCGGGGGGGATTCCTACAATGAGCAGTTCTTC	CASSPGTSGGDSYNEQFF
15	TRBV9	.	TRBD1	TRBJ1-4	TGTGCCAGCAGCGACACAGGGGGCGCACAGGAAAAACTGTTTTTT	CASSDTGGAQEKLFF
14	TRBV7-7	once	.	TRBJ2-3	TGTGCTAGCAGCTTAGCTAGAGGGGACGATACGCAGTATTTT	CASSLARGDDTQYF
13	TRBV19	.	.	TRBJ1-2	TGTGCCAGTACCGATCCAGAGGCCTCTGGCTACACCTTC	CASTDPEASGYTF
12	TRBV12-3/TRBV12-4	few	TRBD1	TRBJ2-7	TGTGCCAGCAGTCGACAGGGTTACGAGCAGTACTTC	CASSRQGYEQYF
15	TRBV4-1	.	.	TRBJ1-1	TGCGCCAGCAGCCAAGATACGGGATGGGGCACTGAAGCTTTCTTT	CASSQDTGWGTEAFF
12	TRBV12-3/TRBV12-4	.	TRBD1	TRBJ2-6	TGTGCCAGCAGTTATGGGACAGGGGTCCTGACTTTC	CASSYGTGVLTF
10	TRBV6-6	few	.	TRBJ1-1	TGTGCCAGCAGTTACACTGAAGCTTTCTTT	CASSYTEAFF
13	TRBV6-1	once	.	TRBJ1-1	TGTGCCAGCAGTGAAGCCTCCGGGGGAGAAGCTTTCTTT	CASSEASGGEAFF
14	TRBV4-1	.	.	TRBJ2-7	TGCGCCAGCAGCCAACACCCCTTACGGTACGAGCAGTACTTC	CASSQHPLRYEQYF
14	TRBV9	once	.	TRBJ1-5	TGTGCCAGCATTAGAGGAGCTAGCAATCAGCCCCAGCATTTT	CASIRGASNQPQHF
14	TRBV27	once	.	TRBJ1-5	TGTGCCAGCAGTTTTCAACAGGACTTTTGGCCCCAGCATTTT	CASSFQQDFWPQHF
16	TRBV5-1	once	TRBD2	TRBJ2-1	TGCGCCAGCAGCGAGACTAGCGGGTATACCTACAATGAGCAGTTCTTC	CASSETSGYTYNEQFF
14	TRBV20-1	.	.	TRBJ2-3	TGCAGTGCTACCCGGGCCGCAGCAACAGATACGCAGTATTTT	CSATRAAATDTQYF
15	TRBV19	.	TRBD1	TRBJ2-5	TGTGCCAGTAGTGCGGGGACAGGGGGCCATGAGACCCAGTACTTC	CASSAGTGGHETQYF
16	TRBV5-1	.	.	TRBJ2-1	TGCGCCAGCAGCCCGGGTTTGGGTAGCTCCTACAATGAGCAGTTCTTC	CASSPGLGSSYNEQFF
16	TRBV7-9	.	.	TRBJ2-5	TGTGCCAGCAGCTTAGCGGCCTGGGGGGACCAAGAGACCCAGTACTTC	CASSLAAWGDQETQYF
15	TRBV7-7	once	.	TRBJ2-7	TGTGCTAGCAGCTTAGCCGAGGGCCCAGGCTACGAGCAGTACTTC	CASSLAEGPGYEQYF